The T cell receptor (beta chain) described here comes from a study of radiotherapy plus CTLA-4 blockade in lung cancer. In the study overall: The study recorded objective responses in 18% of patients and disease control in approximately 29%.

Participants had chemo-refractory metastatic non-small-cell lung cancer and were treated with focal radiation plus ipilimumab CTLA-4 blockade. This clone was recorded once. Its antigen remains unknown. The CDR3 spans 12 residues. Germline-derived CDR1 and CDR2 are MNHNS and SASEGT. This table comes from immunoSEQ multiplex PCR, and its TCRdb copy is limited to in-frame clones, with some not included. The sample consists of 90,000 or so clones, approximately 86% of them appearing once. General study findings and limits: The study found tumor-derived TCR clones expanded in blood after radiotherapy plus ipilimumab.

The sample was peripheral blood, taken from a patient treated with radiotherapy plus ipilimumab. This sequence joins TRBV6-1 and TRBJ2-1; D gene ambiguous. The sequence came from a human donor with non-small cell lung cancer who had a partial response to radiotherapy plus ipilimumab. The CDR3 is CLCGGRYNEQFF. CDR3 DNA sequence: TGTCTGTGTGGCGGTAGATACAATGAGCAGTTCTTC.